Below are 5 T cell receptor beta chains sequenced from a single sample in a study of blood T cells in healthy people across ages. Combining a sample-barcoded 5' primer with a J-beta primer mix, a second PCR ran for roughly 6 to 12 cycles. A single record per CDR3 protein comes from TCRdb applying MiXCR to the 5' RACE reads. The sample lists about 970,000 distinct CDR3 sequences, 51% occurring once. The sequencing sample was made of blood. Receptor source: a woman aged 60-75 years in good health.

The chain recombines TRBV14 with TRBJ1-6; 7 nucleotides agree with TRBD1. The CDR3 contains 17 residues. Germline values: CDR1 SGHDN, CDR2 FVKESK. V shed 0 bases, J shed 7 bases, and the junction held 9 bases outside the gene matches. Here the CDR3 DNA reads TGTGCCAGCAGCCAAGATAGGGGACAGCGGGGAAATTCACCCCTCCACTTT. Translating gives CASSQDRGQRGNSPLHF.

This clonotype was seen once. This chain uses TRBV2 with TRBJ1-2, with a possible D match to TRBD1 (6 bases). CDR1 and CDR2 (germline): SNHLY, FYNNEI. The V gene lost 0 bases and the J gene lost 8 bases, with 16 bases spanning the gap. The CDR3 extends over 15 amino acids. The CDR3 sequence is CASSEAGRGILGYTF. For the CDR3, the DNA is TGTGCCAGCAGTGAAGCGGGCAGGGGTATACTCGGCTACACCTTC.

This clonotype was observed a handful of times. The V gene is TRBV3-1, the J gene TRBJ2-1; 7 nucleotides agree with TRBD2. Germline V gene data show CDR1 as LGHDT and CDR2 as YNNKEL (reference sequence). The CDR3 loop spans 14 amino acids. Unmatched junction bases numbered 10, after V lost 2 bases and J lost 12 bases. CDR3 nucleotides: TGTGCCAGCAGCCAAATTAGTCCGGGACTACCGCAGTTCTTC. This translates into CASSQISPGLPQFF.

V usage is TRBV10-3 and J usage is TRBJ2-1; 7 nucleotides match TRBD2. From germline, CDR1 is ENHRY and CDR2 SYGVKD. The V and J ends lost 5 bases and 0 bases, in that order; junction bases with no gene match: 1. This CDR3 has 14 residues. The CDR3 protein is CAISSGVSYNEQFF. The CDR3, as DNA: TGTGCCATCAGTAGCGGGGTCTCCTACAATGAGCAGTTCTTC.

As DNA, the CDR3 is TGTGCCATCAGTAATCAGGGGGCACAGACCCAGTACTTC. Protein sequence: CAISNQGAQTQYF. This sequence joins TRBV10-3 and TRBJ2-5, with 8 bases identical to TRBD1. CDR1 is ENHRY, CDR2 SYGVKD, per germline. The CDR3 has 13 residues. With 5 bases clipped from V and 6 bases from J, the junction kept 5 bases outside the gene matches.